The entry below gives a single TCR beta chain sequence along with its context. Trimming left V 0 bases short and J 7 bases short, with 15 bases between. Germline V lookup: CDR1 ENHRY, CDR2 SYGVKD. This CDR3 is built from 15 residues. Produced via immunoSEQ multiplex PCR; TCRdb's table is partial and in-frame only. The table includes around 43,000 clones, about nine tenths detected once. The entry originates in a study of blood T cell repertoires in COVID-19. Study context: T cells, B-cell-depleted T cells, or PBMCs supplied cDNA or gDNA.

The chain couples TRBV10-3 to TRBJ1-1; D is ambiguous. Sequencing used peripheral blood. The receptor was isolated from a man aged 50-59 years with active COVID-19. CDR3 region: CAISESRGGRSEAFF. The CDR3 DNA sequence: TGTGCCATCAGTGAGTCGAGAGGAGGCCGAAGTGAAGCTTTCTTT.